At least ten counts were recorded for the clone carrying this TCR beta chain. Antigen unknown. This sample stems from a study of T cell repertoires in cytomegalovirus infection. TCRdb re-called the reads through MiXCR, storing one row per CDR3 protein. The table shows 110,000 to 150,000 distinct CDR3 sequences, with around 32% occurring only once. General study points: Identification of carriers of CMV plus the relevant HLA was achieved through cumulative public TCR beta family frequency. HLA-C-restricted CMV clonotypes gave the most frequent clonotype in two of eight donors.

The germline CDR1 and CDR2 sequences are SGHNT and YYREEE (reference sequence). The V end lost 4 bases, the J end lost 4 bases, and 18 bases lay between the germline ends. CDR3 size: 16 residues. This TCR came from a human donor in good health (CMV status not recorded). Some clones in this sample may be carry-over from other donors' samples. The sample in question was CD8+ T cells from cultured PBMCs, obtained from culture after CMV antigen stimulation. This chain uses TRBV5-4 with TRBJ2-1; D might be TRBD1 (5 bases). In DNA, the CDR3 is TGTGCCAGCAGCCTGGACATCCCAAGGGCTTACAATGAGCAGTTCTTC. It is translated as CASSLDIPRAYNEQFF.